This T cell receptor (beta chain) was identified in a study of post-analysis software for immune sequencing data. Study results and limitations: Same-batch preparations were strongly co-clustered by F measure. When patients were compared with controls, 5 or 6 TRBV segments were more frequent, TRBV5-6, TRBV5-1 and TRBV20-1 among them.

Germline CDR1 SEHNR, CDR2 FQNEAQ (reference sequence). The CDR3 extends over 16 amino acids. With V trimmed by 3 bases and J by 7 bases, 10 bases remained unmatched. About this clonotype itself: Its antigen is unknown.

Unique molecular identifiers featured in each of the TCR beta cDNA libraries. TCRdb itself ran the PCR reads through MiXCR, one entry per CDR3 protein. The sample shows 380,000 or so distinct CDR3 sequences, roughly 38% of them seen only once. Sequencing was carried out using blood. The gene calls are TRBV7-9 and TRBJ1-4; TRBD1 agrees at 8 bases. The clonotype was recovered from a girl aged 10-17 years with multiple sclerosis. The CDR3 DNA reads as TGTGCCAGCAGCTTCCCGGACAGGGAAATAAGTGAAAAACTGTTTTTT. The encoded protein is CASSFPDREISEKLFF.